Sequencing of this TCR beta chain was carried out in a study of blood T cells in healthy people across ages. General study findings and limits: CMV status of donors was not determined, possibly confounding expanded clonotype changes.

Germline CDR1 reads KGHSH; CDR2 reads LQKENI. The CDR3 covers 15 residues. J gave up 3 bases and V 3 bases, and 6 bases lay outside the gene matches. As to this clonotype: Its antigen remains unknown.

Alongside a J-beta primer mix, a sample-barcoded 5' primer served in a second PCR lasting roughly 6 to 11 cycles. Tags on each cDNA molecule came from a template-switch adaptor with 12 random nucleotides. TCRdb processed the 5' RACE reads anew with MiXCR; each CDR3 protein has one entry. The sample has hundreds of thousands of distinct CDR3 sequences, 45% to 50% seen once. Sequencing used blood. The chain links TRBV18 to TRBJ2-7; 9 bases fit TRBD2. The sequence was obtained from a woman aged 60-75 years in good health. The CDR3 DNA is TGTGCCAGCTCACCCTATAGCGGGAGTCTCTACGAGCAGTACTTC. The encoded protein is CASSPYSGSLYEQYF. Together with reference TRBV18 and TRBJ2-7, the CDR3 gives the full variable domain: NAGVMQNPRHLVRRRGQEARLRCSPMKGHSHVYWYRQLPEEGLKFMVYLQKENIIDESGMPKERFSAEFPKEGPSILRIQQVVRGDSAAYFCASSPYSGSLYEQYFGPGTRLTVT.